One and the same sample provided the 3 T cell receptor beta chains below, sequenced in a study of beta chain features in type 1 diabetes. Overall study results and limits: For Type 1 diabetes patients, all four CD4+ subsets carried TCRB CDR3s that were moderately but significantly shorter.

Investigators reverse transcribed all isolated RNA, so they sequenced expressed TCRB transcripts. Method: immunoSEQ multiplex PCR; TCRdb's copy keeps in-frame clones and lacks some. The profile shows about 660,000 clones, around 15% of them singletons. For these receptors, no antigen is known. Sequenced input: naive CD4+ T cells from blood. The receptors here all came from a young man with type 1 diabetes.

The V gene is TRBV11-2, the J gene TRBJ2-5; the match to TRBD2 covers 7 bases. Germline CDR1 and CDR2: SGHAT and FQNNGV. The CDR3 has 16 residues. The ends lost 5 bases at V and 4 bases at J; junction bases unmatched: 13. The CDR3 spells CASSPNGGGLVETQYF. DNA of the CDR3: TGTGCCAGCAGCCCAAATGGGGGAGGGCTCGTAGAGACCCAGTACTTC.

The J gene is TRBJ2-1, the V gene TRBV29-1; D remains ambiguous. The CDR3 totals 14 residues. Germline V lookup: CDR1 SQVTM, CDR2 ANQGSEA. V dropped 7 bases and J dropped 2 bases, with 15 bases sitting between them. The CDR3, as DNA: TGCAGCGCCCTCGGGCCCGGCCCCTACAATGAGCAGTTCTTC. This gives the protein CSALGPGPYNEQFF.

This clone turned up a few times. The chain links TRBV5-1 to TRBJ2-7; D may be TRBD1 or TRBD2 (5 bases each). Trimming stripped 4 bases from V and 7 bases from J, with 18 bases between. The V gene's germline CDR1 is SGHRS and CDR2 YFSETQ. This CDR3 spans 14 amino acids. CDR3 in amino acids: CASSLGTALEEQYF. CDR3 sequence (DNA): TGCGCCAGCAGCCTGGGGACGGCGCTTGAAGAGCAGTACTTC. Based on the CDR3 plus reference TRBV5-1 and TRBJ2-7, the full variable domain is KAGVTQTPRYLIKTRGQQVTLSCSPISGHRSVSWYQQTPGQGLQFLFEYFSETQRNKGNFPGRFSGRQFSNSRSEMNVSTLELGDSALYLCASSLGTALEEQYFGPGTRLTVT.